This T cell receptor (beta chain) stems from a study of T cell responses to AZD1222 COVID-19 vaccine. Study-level background: It was second doses at about 4 or about 12 weeks that were pooled.

CDR1 and CDR2 from the germline V gene are LGHDT and YNNKEL (reference sequence). V lost 2 bases to trimming and J lost 7 bases, with 12 bases between them. The CDR3 is made up of 14 amino acids. This clone was detected a few times. Its antigen is still unknown. Repertoires were generated with immunoSEQ multiplex PCR, while TCRdb's copy carries only in-frame clones and drops some. The data contain 150,000 to 170,000 clones, under 95% of them seen just once; the ten biggest clones take up 18%. Study observations and caveats: Rises in breadth and depth of Spike-specific TCRs came after two AZD1222 doses. Most donors were white British and more were female, and clonal diversity was possibly underestimated. Only five to seven AZD1222 recipients tested seropositive at baseline.

This chain joins TRBV3-1 (or the pseudogene TRBV3-2) and TRBJ1-5, with no clear D. This material consisted of peripheral blood, taken on day 0 of AZD1222 vaccination. The TCR comes from an adult in good health. CDR3 in DNA: TGTGCCAGCAGCCAATCCTACAAGGGACAGCCCCAGCATTTT. It encodes CASSQSYKGQPQHF.